The rows below give T cell receptor beta chains drawn from one sample of a study of cytomegalovirus exposure and HLA in healthy donors. Using immunoSEQ multiplex PCR, the repertoire was profiled, and TCRdb retains in-frame clones only, with some absent. Of 140,000 to 150,000 clones in the sample, 75% to 90% were seen once. The sample comprised PBMCs. These receptors were taken from a woman aged 25 to 45 in good health and CMV-seronegative. CDR3s include the opening cysteine and the closing phenylalanine or tryptophan. D genes are given only for firm matches. Only some rows state a clone size, as once, few, many or a class for expanded clones.

TRBV18	-	TRBJ2-7	TRBD2	CASSPLGGRAYHEQYF	TGTGCCAGCTCACCCCTAGGCGGGAGGGCCTACCACGAGCAGTACTTC
TRBV5-4	-	TRBJ2-3	-	CASRTGQQLSTDTQYF	TGTGCCAGCAGGACTGGACAGCAGCTTTCCACAGATACGCAGTATTTT
TRBV27	-	TRBJ2-7	-	CASSLSFNTFYEQYF	TGTGCCAGCAGTTTATCGTTTAACACCTTCTACGAGCAGTACTTC
TRBV27	few	TRBJ1-1	-	CASSSQEPEAFF	TGTGCCAGCAGTTCACAGGAGCCAGAAGCTTTCTTT
TRBV30	-	TRBJ2-1	TRBD2	CACFRGGRNEQFF	TGTGCCTGTTTCCGGGGGGGCCGGAATGAGCAGTTCTTC
TRBV5-1	-	TRBJ2-2	-	CASSSTQGTGELFF	TGCGCCAGCAGCTCGACACAGGGAACCGGGGAGCTGTTTTTT
TRBV14	-	TRBJ2-2	-	CASSQDTGLGAGELFF	TGTGCCAGCAGCCAAGATACAGGTTTAGGGGCCGGGGAGCTGTTTTTT
TRBV19	-	TRBJ1-6	TRBD1	CASSRGIRQGAWALHF	TGTGCCAGTAGTCGAGGGATAAGACAGGGGGCGTGGGCCCTCCACTTT
TRBV7-3	-	TRBJ2-2	TRBD2	CASSLTSGRASGELFF	TGTGCCAGCAGCCTAACTAGCGGGAGGGCCTCCGGGGAGCTGTTTTTT
TRBV6-5	few	TRBJ2-5	-	CASSYWRDRQETQYF	TGTGCCAGCAGTTACTGGCGGGACCGCCAAGAGACCCAGTACTTC
TRBV15	-	TRBJ2-7	TRBD2	CATSRDLGLAGREQYF	TGTGCCACCAGCAGAGACCTGGGACTAGCGGGACGCGAGCAGTACTTC
TRBV11-2	-	TRBJ2-3	-	CASSLVTTRTTDTQYF	TGTGCCAGCAGCCTGGTTACCACAAGGACTACAGATACGCAGTATTTT
TRBV6-5	few	TRBJ2-2	-	CASGQINTGELFF	TGTGCCAGCGGGCAGATAAACACCGGGGAGCTGTTTTTT
TRBV9	-	TRBJ2-3	TRBD1	CASSTRDRGNTDTQYF	TGTGCCAGCAGCACGCGGGACAGGGGAAACACAGATACGCAGTATTTT
TRBV10-3	-	TRBJ2-2	TRBD2	CAIRASGNTGELFF	TGTGCCATCAGGGCTAGCGGTAACACCGGGGAGCTGTTTTTT
TRBV14	-	TRBJ2-5	-	CASSQVSRTVTQYF	TGTGCCAGCAGCCAAGTATCTCGGACAGTGACCCAGTACTTC
TRBV14	-	TRBJ2-3	-	CASSPRGSSSTDTQYF	TGTGCCAGCAGCCCGAGGGGGTCTTCTAGCACAGATACGCAGTATTTT
TRBV6-5	once	TRBJ2-1	TRBD2	CASSLAGVNEQFF	TGTGCCAGCAGCCTAGCGGGGGTCAATGAGCAGTTCTTC
TRBV9	-	TRBJ2-7	-	CASSVVPGAQHEQYF	TGTGCCAGCAGCGTAGTTCCAGGGGCCCAACACGAGCAGTACTTC
TRBV28	-	TRBJ2-2	TRBD2	CASSTREGTNTGELFF	TGTGCCAGCAGTACAAGGGAGGGGACGAACACCGGGGAGCTGTTTTTT
TRBV29-1	-	TRBJ2-2	TRBD2	CSGILAGTNTGELFF	TGCAGCGGAATACTAGCGGGAACGAACACCGGGGAGCTGTTTTTT
TRBV27	-	TRBJ2-7	-	CASSSQGGNEQYF	TGTGCCAGCAGCTCGCAGGGCGGAAACGAGCAGTACTTC
TRBV14	-	TRBJ2-3	TRBD2	CASSQGGSPDTQYF	TGTGCCAGCAGCCAAGGCGGGAGCCCAGATACGCAGTATTTT
TRBV7-6	-	TRBJ2-3	-	CASSTVAGTDTQYF	TGTGCCAGCAGCACCGTAGCGGGCACAGATACGCAGTATTTT
TRBV30	-	TRBJ2-7	TRBD1	CAWTMDRGAYEQYF	TGTGCCTGGACTATGGACAGGGGGGCGTACGAGCAGTACTTC
TRBV21-1	once	TRBJ2-1	-	CASSKVIAEYNEQFF	TGTGCCAGCAGCAAAGTAATAGCGGAGTACAATGAGCAGTTCTTC
TRBV18	-	TRBJ2-7	-	CASSPPAAAYEQYF	TGTGCCAGCTCACCACCGGCGGCGGCCTACGAGCAGTACTTC
TRBV7-9	-	TRBJ2-2	-	CSSSLAFGVGELFF	TGTTCCAGCAGCTTAGCGTTCGGGGTCGGGGAGCTGTTTTTT
TRBV6-1	few	TRBJ1-2	TRBD1	CASKTGRFGYGYTF	TGTGCCAGTAAGACAGGGCGCTTTGGCTATGGCTACACCTTC
TRBV27	-	TRBJ2-7	-	CASSPQGYEQYF	TGTGCCAGCAGTCCCCAGGGCTACGAGCAGTACTTC
TRBV5-1	once	TRBJ2-1	TRBD2	CASSLGGGPYNEQFF	TGCGCCAGCAGCTTGGGGGGGGGACCGTACAATGAGCAGTTCTTC
TRBV10-1	few	TRBJ2-5	-	CATPKAGLENQYF	TGCGCCACCCCGAAAGCGGGCCTCGAGAACCAGTACTTC
TRBV7-3	-	TRBJ2-2	-	CASSLAGGPTGELFF	TGTGCCAGCAGCCTAGCTGGGGGCCCCACCGGGGAGCTGTTTTTT
TRBV29-1	-	TRBJ2-7	-	CSVEEVGSYEQYF	TGCAGCGTTGAGGAGGTCGGCTCCTACGAGCAGTACTTC
TRBV19	-	TRBJ2-1	TRBD2	CASSVAGSGRSWGEQFF	TGTGCCAGTAGTGTGGCGGGTAGCGGGAGAAGTTGGGGTGAGCAGTTCTTC
TRBV30	-	TRBJ2-1	TRBD1	CAWSGKRTGNEQFF	TGTGCCTGGAGTGGTAAGCGGACAGGCAATGAGCAGTTCTTC
TRBV5-1	-	TRBJ1-2	TRBD1	CASSLAVDRGGGYTF	TGCGCCAGCAGTTTGGCCGTAGACAGGGGTGGTGGCTACACCTTC
TRBV7-2	-	TRBJ1-2	-	CASSPLKSTPYGYTF	TGTGCCAGCAGCCCCCTCAAGAGTACGCCCTATGGCTACACCTTC
TRBV5-8	-	TRBJ2-1	TRBD2	CASSLGLAGDNEQFF	TGTGCCAGCAGCCTGGGACTAGCGGGAGACAATGAGCAGTTCTTC
TRBV25-1	-	TRBJ1-6	TRBD1	CASRTGDSPLHF	TGTGCCAGTAGGACAGGGGATTCACCCCTCCACTTT
TRBV5-1	few	TRBJ2-7	TRBD2	CASSLSGRSYEQYF	TGCGCCAGCAGCTTGAGCGGGAGATCGTACGAGCAGTACTTC
TRBV6-5	-	TRBJ1-4	TRBD1	CASSRDRVSEKLFF	TGTGCCAGCAGTAGGGACAGGGTATCTGAAAAACTGTTTTTT
TRBV11-3	-	TRBJ1-1	TRBD1	CASSLDGQGNTEAFF	TGTGCCAGCAGTCTTGACGGACAGGGAAACACTGAAGCTTTCTTT
TRBV6-8	-	TRBJ2-7	-	CAPSITSYEQYF	TGTGCCCCTTCTATTACCTCCTACGAGCAGTACTTC
TRBV2	-	TRBJ1-2	TRBD1	CASSGGQGASNYGYTF	TGTGCCAGCAGTGGAGGCCAGGGGGCGTCTAACTATGGCTACACCTTC
TRBV5-1	-	TRBJ2-1	TRBD2	CASSAAGTSAYNEQFF	TGCGCCAGCAGCGCCGCCGGGACTAGCGCATACAATGAGCAGTTCTTC
TRBV5-1	-	TRBJ2-7	TRBD2	CASSLILAGGPHEQYF	TGCGCCAGCAGCTTGATCCTAGCGGGAGGGCCCCACGAGCAGTACTTC